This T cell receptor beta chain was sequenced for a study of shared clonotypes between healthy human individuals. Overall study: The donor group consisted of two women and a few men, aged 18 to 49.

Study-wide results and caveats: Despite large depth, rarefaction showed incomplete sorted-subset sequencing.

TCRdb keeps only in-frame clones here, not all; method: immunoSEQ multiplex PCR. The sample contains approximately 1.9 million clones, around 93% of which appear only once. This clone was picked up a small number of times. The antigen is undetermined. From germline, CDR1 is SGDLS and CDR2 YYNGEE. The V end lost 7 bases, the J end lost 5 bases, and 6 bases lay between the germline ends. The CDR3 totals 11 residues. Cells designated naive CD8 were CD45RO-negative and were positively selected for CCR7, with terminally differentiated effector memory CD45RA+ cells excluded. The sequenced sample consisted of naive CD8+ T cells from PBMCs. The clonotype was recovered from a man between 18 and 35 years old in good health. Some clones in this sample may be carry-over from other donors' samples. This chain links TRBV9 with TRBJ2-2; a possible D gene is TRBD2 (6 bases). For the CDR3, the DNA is TGTGCCAGCGGAGGGACCGGGGAGCTGTTTTTT. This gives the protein CASGGTGELFF. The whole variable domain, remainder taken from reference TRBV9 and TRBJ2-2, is DSGVTQTPKHLITATGQRVTLRCSPRSGDLSVYWYQQSLDQGLQFLIQYYNGEERAKGNILERFSAQQFPDLHSELNLSSLELGDSALYFCASGGTGELFFGEGSRLTVL.